What follows are 13 T cell receptor beta chains derived from one specimen sequenced in a study of cytomegalovirus exposure and HLA in healthy donors. With 60 Vbeta and 13 Jbeta primers, the PCR was carried out. Clones were read by immunoSEQ multiplex PCR, and TCRdb kept only the in-frame ones, dropping some. This table holds around 150,000 clones, over 75% found once. Specimen: PBMCs. These receptors came from a woman aged 18-35 years in good health and CMV-seronegative.

This rearrangement joins TRBV28 to TRBJ2-5; TRBD1 is a possible D gene (6 bases). Germline V gives CDR1 MDHEN, CDR2 SYDVKM. Trimming took off 2 bases at V and 2 bases at J, with 9 bases between the two ends. The CDR3 is 14 amino acids. CDR3 loop: CASSLNREQETQYF. Written as DNA, the CDR3 is TGTGCCAGCAGTTTAAACAGGGAACAAGAGACCCAGTACTTC.

This clone was seen only once. The chain is built from TRBV5-6 and TRBJ2-5; 10 positions agree with TRBD1. V dropped 0 bases and J dropped 1; count of bases not matched to a gene: 3. From germline, CDR1 is SGHDT and CDR2 YYEEEE. The CDR3 extends over 16 amino acids. The CDR3 DNA reads TGTGCCAGCAGCTTGGGTTGGACAGGGGGCCAAGAGACCCAGTACTTC. Translating gives CASSLGWTGGQETQYF.

The chain has TRBV6-1 and TRBJ2-2; 9 bases map to TRBD1. Germline V lookup: CDR1 MNHNS, CDR2 SASEGT. The CDR3 runs 15 residues. With V trimmed by 6 bases and J by 6 bases, 8 bases remained unmatched. Here the CDR3 reads CASRSGTGSAGELFF. As DNA, the CDR3 is TGTGCCAGCAGATCCGGGACAGGGAGCGCCGGGGAGCTGTTTTTT.

A remark on this clone: Other DNA sequences in the sample encode the same CDR3. This chain links TRBV9 with TRBJ1-5; 9 bases line up with TRBD1. CDR3 length: 17 residues. After removal of 8 bases from V and 7 bases from J, the junction contained 19 bases not matched to a gene. The germline V gene encodes CDR1 SGDLS and CDR2 YYNGEE. CDR3 amino acids: CARSRRDRVAPRQPQHF. DNA of the CDR3: TGTGCCAGGAGTCGCCGGGACAGGGTAGCCCCTCGGCAGCCCCAGCATTTT. Supplemented by reference TRBV9 and TRBJ1-5, the full variable domain reads DSGVTQTPKHLITATGQRVTLRCSPRSGDLSVYWYQQSLDQGLQFLIQYYNGEERAKGNILERFSAQQFPDLHSELNLSSLELGDSALYFCARSRRDRVAPRQPQHFGDGTRLSIL.

V and J are TRBV7-3 and TRBJ2-1; D may be TRBD2 (5 bases). The CDR3 totals 17 residues. V was clipped by 5 bases and J by 4 bases, with 21 bases between them. Germline V gives CDR1 SGHTA, CDR2 FQGTGA. CDR3 sequence reads: CASSPDGSSHYYNEQFF. The CDR3 nucleotides read TGTGCCAGCAGCCCCGATGGGAGTTCCCACTATTACAATGAGCAGTTCTTC.

V usage is TRBV9 and J usage is TRBJ1-6, with 8 nucleotides matching TRBD1. The CDR3 is made up of 14 amino acids. Germline CDR1 reads SGDLS; CDR2 reads YYNGEE. V dropped 4 bases and J dropped 7; count of bases not matched to a gene: 4. The CDR3 nucleotides are TGTGCCAGCAGCCGCACAGGGGGAAATTCACCCCTCCACTTT. This encodes CASSRTGGNSPLHF.

This clone was found once. This chain connects TRBV28 to TRBJ2-7, with D maybe TRBD2 (6 bases). The V gene lost 5 bases and the J gene lost 2 bases, with 16 bases spanning the gap. Germline-derived CDR1 and CDR2 are MDHEN and SYDVKM. The CDR3 loop spans 15 amino acids. DNA for the CDR3: TGTGCCAGCAGTATCATCTGGGGGGTTACCTACGAGCAGTACTTC. Its translation: CASSIIWGVTYEQYF.

This clone was counted only a few times. V and J are TRBV18 and TRBJ1-3, with D unclear. V shed 3 bases and J shed 2 bases, with 20 bases lying between them. The CDR3 totals 18 residues. Per the germline V gene, CDR1 is KGHSH and CDR2 is LQKENI. For the CDR3, the DNA is TGTGCCAGCTCACCTTACGTTGGAGGGCTGAGGGCTGGAAACACCATATATTTT. It codes for CASSPYVGGLRAGNTIYF.

The chain uses TRBV7-3 and TRBJ1-1, with D maybe TRBD1 (5 bases). Germline V lookup: CDR1 SGHTA, CDR2 FQGTGA. The CDR3 has 13 amino acids. Between the trimmed V and J ends, which lost 3 bases and 1 base, there was a span of 6 bases. CDR3 residues: CASSFQGNTEAFF. As DNA, the CDR3 is TGTGCCAGCAGCTTTCAGGGGAACACTGAAGCTTTCTTT.

This clone was picked up one time. The chain joins TRBV5-5 to TRBJ1-4; TRBD1 might be the D (5 bases). Trimming pared 5 bases from V and 3 bases from J, leaving 14 bases between. CDR1 is SGHKS, CDR2 YYEKEE, per germline (reference sequence). The CDR3 spans 15 residues. CDR3 sequence: CASSHTGASNEKLFF. DNA for the CDR3: TGTGCCAGCAGTCACACAGGAGCCTCTAATGAAAAACTGTTTTTT.

V is TRBV18 and J is TRBJ2-5, with 12 nucleotides matching TRBD1. Germline CDR1 KGHSH, CDR2 LQKENI. V lost 3 bases, J lost 5 bases, and 7 bases stayed unmatched. This CDR3 has 16 residues. This chain's CDR3 is CASSPNSGTGGETQYF. CDR3 nucleotides: TGTGCCAGCTCACCCAACTCCGGGACAGGGGGCGAGACCCAGTACTTC. The variable domain in full, completed from reference TRBV18 and TRBJ2-5, reads NAGVMQNPRHLVRRRGQEARLRCSPMKGHSHVYWYRQLPEEGLKFMVYLQKENIIDESGMPKERFSAEFPKEGPSILRIQQVVRGDSAAYFCASSPNSGTGGETQYFGPGTRLLVL.

The chain recombines TRBV6-6 with TRBJ2-7; D remains ambiguous. Trimming removed 8 bases from V and 2 bases from J, with 13 bases in between. The CDR3 consists of 13 residues. Germline CDR1 is MNHNY and CDR2 is SVGAGI (reference sequence). The CDR3 reads CASSSTGTYEQYF. The CDR3 DNA reads as TGTGCCAGCTCCTCTACGGGTACCTACGAGCAGTACTTC.

The rearrangement uses TRBV7-6 and TRBJ2-7, with D hard to call. Per the germline V gene, CDR1 is SGHVS and CDR2 is FNYEAQ. The CDR3 is 14 residues long. V lost 0 bases and J 3 bases, leaving 9 bases between the germline ends. The CDR3, as DNA: TGTGCCAGCAGCTTAGCGCCCGGTTTCTACGAGCAGTACTTC. Translating gives CASSLAPGFYEQYF.